This TCR beta chain was retrieved from a study of T-cell memory formation after mild COVID-19. This clonotype was seen a few times. V was shortened by 2 bases and J by 8 bases, with 17 bases between the two germline ends. CDR3 length: 15 amino acids. In germline, CDR1 is SGDLS, CDR2 YYNGEE. TCRdb re-called the 5' RACE reads through MiXCR, storing one row per CDR3 protein. The sample records 400,000 to 500,000 distinct CDR3 sequences, about 20% being singletons. V usage is TRBV9 and J usage is TRBJ2-1; D might be TRBD2 (6 bases). The TCR comes from a man between 18 and 35 years old who had mild COVID-19 (a few samples of this study predate the infection). Cell type and time point are not known. Material for sequencing was PBMCs or a T cell subset sorted from them (not recorded which). CDR3 in DNA: TGTGCCAGCAGCGTGAGTACGACTAGTCTCGATGAGCAGTTCTTC. This codes for CASSVSTTSLDEQFF.